One and the same sample provided the 26 T cell receptor beta chains below, sequenced in a study of blood T cell repertoires in COVID-19. Assay used: immunoSEQ multiplex PCR; TCRdb lists only in-frame clones, some missing. In the table there are about 140,000 clones, 70% to 90% of which are singletons. Sequenced: peripheral blood. The receptors originated from an elderly woman with acute or convalescent COVID-19.

The chain carries TRBV7-2 and TRBJ2-7; D uncertain. The V end lost 1 base, the J end lost 3 bases, and 10 bases lay between the germline ends. CDR3 length equals 14 residues. CDR1 is SGHTA and CDR2 is FQGNSA in the germline V gene. The CDR3 DNA follows: TGTGCCAGCAGCTTAGGTCGTCAGAACTACGAGCAGTACTTC. Protein: CASSLGRQNYEQYF.

The V call is TRBV4-1, the J call TRBJ1-5; 8 positions agree with TRBD1. Looked up from germline, CDR1 is MGHRA and CDR2 is YSYEKL. CDR3 length equals 15 residues. The V segment lost 4 bases and the J segment 9 bases; nucleotides outside the gene matches: 11. CDR3 in DNA: TGCGCCAGCAGCCTAGGACAGGGTGGATTGTCGCCCCAGCATTTT. Translated: CASSLGQGGLSPQHF.

The CDR3 DNA reads TGTGCCACCAGCAGAGTCAGGGGTAGCACAGATACGCAGTATTTT. It yields the protein CATSRVRGSTDTQYF. The rearrangement links TRBV15 to TRBJ2-3, with TRBD1 as a possible D gene (6 bases). This CDR3 region has 15 residues. The germline V gene encodes CDR1 LNHNV and CDR2 YYDKDF (reference sequence). Trimming shortened V by 1 base and J by 0 bases, and 8 bases separated the two germline ends.

This clone was seen more than once but under ten times. The rearrangement joins TRBV28 to TRBJ2-1; D remains unclear. The CDR3 is 11 amino acids. V was trimmed by 2 bases and J by 10 bases, leaving 6 bases between them. CDR1 and CDR2 from the germline V gene are MDHEN and SYDVKM. The CDR3 reads CASSLIGEQFF. The CDR3 DNA reads as TGTGCCAGCAGTTTAATCGGGGAGCAGTTCTTC.

This chain uses TRBV7-2 with TRBJ2-2; D is possibly TRBD2 (7 bases). V gave up 2 bases and J gave up 7 bases, with 14 bases separating them. The CDR3 runs to 15 residues. CDR1 and CDR2 (germline): SGHTA, FQGNSA. CDR3 residues: CASSLWGGRNGELFF. Here the CDR3 DNA reads TGTGCCAGCAGCTTATGGGGGGGCCGGAACGGGGAGCTGTTTTTT. The full variable domain, rest sourced from reference TRBV7-2 and TRBJ2-2, is GAGVSQSPSNKVTEKGKDVELRCDPISGHTALYWYRQSLGQGLEFLIYFQGNSAPDKSGLPSDRFSAERTGGSVSTLTIQRTQQEDSAVYLCASSLWGGRNGELFFGEGSRLTVL.

About this clone itself: Distinct nucleotide sequences in the sample also encode this CDR3. The chain carries TRBV5-1 and TRBJ1-2, with 7 bases identical to TRBD1. Trimming took 0 bases from V and 6 from J; bases not matched to a gene: 2. Germline V gene sequence: CDR1 SGHRS, CDR2 YFSETQ. The CDR3 loop spans 13 amino acids. The chain's CDR3 is CASSLGQGDGYTF. The DNA for the CDR3 is TGCGCCAGCAGCTTGGGACAGGGAGATGGCTACACCTTC. The complete variable domain, with remaining parts taken from reference TRBV5-1 and TRBJ1-2, reads KAGVTQTPRYLIKTRGQQVTLSCSPISGHRSVSWYQQTPGQGLQFLFEYFSETQRNKGNFPGRFSGRQFSNSRSEMNVSTLELGDSALYLCASSLGQGDGYTFGSGTRLTVV.

The V call is TRBV18, the J call TRBJ2-7, with D perhaps matching TRBD1 (6 bases). The CDR3 totals 14 residues. Germline CDR1 is KGHSH and CDR2 is LQKENI. Trimming shortened V by 4 bases and J by 0 bases, and 10 bases separated the two germline ends. Written as DNA, the CDR3 is TGTGCCAGCTCACGACAACAGGGCTCCTACGAGCAGTACTTC. This codes for CASSRQQGSYEQYF.

The chain recombines TRBV29-1 with TRBJ2-3, with TRBD2 matching over 7 bases. Germline trimming cut 4 bases from V and 1 base from J; bases unmatched to any gene: 5. The CDR3 loop spans 14 amino acids. Per the germline V gene, CDR1 is SQVTM and CDR2 is ANQGSEA. CDR3 in DNA: TGCAGCGTTGCATATACTAGCGGCACAGATACGCAGTATTTT. It is translated as CSVAYTSGTDTQYF.

The chain has TRBV5-1 and TRBJ1-1; D remains unclear. The CDR3 has 15 amino acids. The V gene's germline CDR1 is SGHRS and CDR2 YFSETQ. Trimming stripped 0 bases from V and 2 bases from J, with 11 bases between. CDR3 in DNA: TGCGCCAGCAGCTTGGTAGATCTGGGCAACACTGAAGCTTTCTTT. Protein sequence: CASSLVDLGNTEAFF. Looking up the rest from reference TRBV5-1 and TRBJ1-1 gives the full variable domain: KAGVTQTPRYLIKTRGQQVTLSCSPISGHRSVSWYQQTPGQGLQFLFEYFSETQRNKGNFPGRFSGRQFSNSRSEMNVSTLELGDSALYLCASSLVDLGNTEAFFGQGTRLTVV.

The J gene is TRBJ1-6, the V gene TRBV3-1 (or the pseudogene TRBV3-2), with a tentative D call TRBD1 (5 bases). The V gene's germline CDR1 is LGHDT and CDR2 YNNKEL (reference sequence). V dropped 1 base and J dropped 4 bases, with 11 bases sitting between them. This CDR3 region has 16 residues. The CDR3: CASSQARGVYNSPLHF. The CDR3 bases are TGTGCCAGCAGCCAAGCCCGGGGGGTTTATAATTCACCCCTCCACTTT.

The chain couples TRBV2 to TRBJ1-1, with D hard to call. The germline V and J ends were trimmed by 5 bases and 0 bases, with 13 bases remaining between them. The CDR3 has 15 amino acids. Germline V gene data show CDR1 as SNHLY and CDR2 as FYNNEI. The CDR3 here is CASSREALMNTEAFF. The CDR3 coding sequence is TGTGCCAGCAGTAGGGAGGCCTTAATGAACACTGAAGCTTTCTTT.

The V gene is TRBV5-1, the J gene TRBJ1-3; D unresolved. CDR1 and CDR2 (germline): SGHRS, YFSETQ. V lost 0 bases to trimming and J lost 0 bases, with 4 bases between them. This CDR3 has 14 amino acids. The CDR3 DNA reads as TGCGCCAGCAGCTTGGCCGGCTCTGGAAACACCATATATTTT. It yields the protein CASSLAGSGNTIYF.

The rearrangement uses TRBV9 and TRBJ1-1; D call uncertain. This CDR3 has 13 amino acids. V lost 0 bases to trimming and J lost 5 bases, with 8 bases between them. CDR1 SGDLS and CDR2 YYNGEE come from the germline V gene. The CDR3 sequence is CASSVATGTEAFF. The DNA of the CDR3 is TGTGCCAGCAGCGTAGCTACCGGGACTGAAGCTTTCTTT.

This clone appeared once. The chain recombines TRBV19 with TRBJ1-2; no clear D gene. The germline V gene encodes CDR1 LNHDA and CDR2 SQIVND (reference sequence). There are 12 residues in the CDR3. Trimming removed 7 bases from V and 8 bases from J, with 14 bases in between. The CDR3 region is CASKLSGRGYTF. The DNA for the CDR3 is TGTGCCAGTAAATTGTCCGGGAGGGGCTACACCTTC.

CDR3: CASSVSDIEAFF. The CDR3 DNA reads TGTGCCAGCAGTGTGTCGGACATTGAAGCTTTCTTT. This chain connects TRBV2 to TRBJ1-1, with D tentatively TRBD1 (5 bases). The ends were cut back, 4 bases at V and 7 bases at J, with 10 bases in the middle. Germline CDR1 and CDR2: SNHLY and FYNNEI. The CDR3 covers 12 residues.

The J gene is TRBJ2-7, the V gene TRBV5-1; 9 bases fit TRBD1. The CDR3 has 16 residues. V shed 4 bases, J shed 4 bases, and the junction held 12 bases outside the gene matches. Germline V gives CDR1 SGHRS, CDR2 YFSETQ. CDR3 residues: CASSPLGGDRVYEQYF. The CDR3 nucleotides read TGCGCCAGCAGCCCCCTGGGGGGGGACAGGGTGTACGAGCAGTACTTC. Supplemented by reference TRBV5-1 and TRBJ2-7, the full variable domain reads KAGVTQTPRYLIKTRGQQVTLSCSPISGHRSVSWYQQTPGQGLQFLFEYFSETQRNKGNFPGRFSGRQFSNSRSEMNVSTLELGDSALYLCASSPLGGDRVYEQYFGPGTRLTVT.

The chain links TRBV20-1 to TRBJ1-1; D remains ambiguous. The germline V and J ends were trimmed by 6 bases and 7 bases, with 9 bases remaining between them. This CDR3 is 10 amino acids long. CDR1 is DFQATT, CDR2 SNEGSKA, per germline (reference sequence). This CDR3 reads CSARRNEAFF. The DNA for the CDR3 is TGCAGTGCAAGGCGGAATGAAGCTTTCTTT.

The gene calls are TRBV18 and TRBJ2-2; 10 positions match TRBD1. Germline V CDR1 and CDR2: KGHSH, LQKENI. This CDR3 comprises 19 residues. Losses at the gene ends were 3 bases for V and 1 base for J; bases not matched to a gene: 11. CDR3 sequence (DNA): TGTGCCAGCTCACCTTTCGCCCCCGGGACAGGGGTGAACACCGGGGAGCTGTTTTTT. It is translated as CASSPFAPGTGVNTGELFF.

V is TRBV18 and J is TRBJ1-4; D unresolved. V lost 3 bases to trimming and J lost 8 bases, with 19 bases between them. This CDR3 contains 16 residues. Germline CDR1 and CDR2: KGHSH and LQKENI. CDR3 nucleotides: TGTGCCAGCTCACCTACACTCATGGACTCAGGCGAAAAACTGTTTTTT. This codes for CASSPTLMDSGEKLFF.

This chain joins TRBV30 and TRBJ1-2; D is uncertain. The CDR3 contains 14 residues. Between the trimmed V and J ends, which lost 2 bases and 4 bases, there was a span of 14 bases. CDR1 and CDR2 (germline): GTSNPN, SVGIG (reference sequence). The CDR3 region has the DNA TGTGCCTGGAGTTGGCGGTCTTCTGGCTATGGCTACACCTTC. As protein: CAWSWRSSGYGYTF.

The chain employs TRBV2 and TRBJ1-3; D is undetermined. The CDR3 loop spans 16 amino acids. Trimming shortened V by 9 bases and J by 0 bases, and 18 bases separated the two germline ends. CDR1 and CDR2 from the germline V gene are SNHLY and FYNNEI. The CDR3 nucleotides read TGTGCCAGTTCAGATCGTTGGGCCAGCTCTGGAAACACCATATATTTT. It specifies CASSDRWASSGNTIYF.

The chain links TRBV6-5 to TRBJ2-7; 7 nucleotides agree with TRBD1. V was pared by 5 bases and J by 1 base, with 8 bases of the junction left unmatched. The CDR3 length is 15 residues. The germline gives CDR1 MNHEY, CDR2 SVGAGI. CDR3 sequence reads: CASSPDRLRSYEQYF. CDR3 bases: TGTGCCAGCAGTCCGGACAGGCTCCGTTCCTACGAGCAGTACTTC.

This clone has only one observation. This sequence joins TRBV27 and TRBJ2-6; D remains ambiguous. Trimming cost V 4 bases and J 0 bases, with 4 bases left between them. This CDR3 region has 14 residues. Looked up from germline, CDR1 is MNHEY and CDR2 is SMNVEV (reference sequence). The CDR3 reads CASSSSSGANVLTF. CDR3 sequence (DNA): TGTGCCAGCAGTTCGAGCTCTGGGGCCAACGTCCTGACTTTC.

This chain links TRBV5-6 with TRBJ1-1; 7 bases align to TRBD1. CDR1 is SGHDT, CDR2 YYEEEE, per germline. CDR3 size: 13 residues. Trimming removed 6 bases from V and 4 bases from J; junction bases left unmatched: 6. The CDR3 is CASNSQGGTEAFF. CDR3 DNA: TGTGCCAGCAATTCGCAGGGGGGCACTGAAGCTTTCTTT. The whole variable domain, filled in from reference TRBV5-6 and TRBJ1-1, reads DAGVTQSPTHLIKTRGQQVTLRCSPKSGHDTVSWYQQALGQGPQFIFQYYEEEERQRGNFPDRFSGHQFPNYSSELNVNALLLGDSALYLCASNSQGGTEAFFGQGTRLTVV.

This chain joins TRBV15 and TRBJ1-2; the match to TRBD1 covers 8 bases. Per the germline V gene, CDR1 is LNHNV and CDR2 is YYDKDF (reference sequence). This CDR3 region has 15 residues. V gave up 5 bases and J gave up 2 bases; unmatched junction bases: 7. The CDR3 spells CATSFRTGPNYGYTF. In DNA, the CDR3 is TGTGCCACCAGCTTCAGGACAGGGCCGAACTATGGCTACACCTTC.

This clone has only a few counts. V and J are TRBV4-2 and TRBJ1-1; D might be TRBD1 (6 bases). Germline CDR1 and CDR2: LGHNA and YNFKEQ. The V end was cut by 1 base, the J end by 3 bases, with 15 bases between. This CDR3 contains 16 residues. The CDR3: CASSQGAQGMDTEAFF. The CDR3 coding sequence is TGTGCCAGCAGCCAAGGGGCCCAGGGGATGGACACTGAAGCTTTCTTT.